Below, one T cell receptor beta chain is given with its context. This entry belongs to a study of blood T cell repertoires in COVID-19. Study in general: COVID-19 samples, acute and convalescent, were from the United States, Italy and Spain.

Authors' processing steps: How many nucleated cells were present was estimated from reference gene primer amplification. Produced via immunoSEQ multiplex PCR; TCRdb's table is partial and in-frame only. V, J and clone size are those of that table, while D and trimming were read from the DNA. Among hundreds of thousands of clones listed, over 70% were seen once. The germline gives CDR1 LGHNT, CDR2 FRNRAP. The CDR3 is 15 residues long. Unmatched junction bases numbered 2, after V lost 1 base and J lost 5 bases. The TCR was taken from a woman aged 50 to 65 with COVID-19, enrolled during active disease. Sequenced: peripheral blood. The chain uses TRBV12-5 and TRBJ2-3, with TRBD1 matching over 11 bases. Here the CDR3 DNA reads TGTGCTAGTGGTTTGGGGACAGGGGGCGGAGATACGCAGTATTTT. This gives the protein CASGLGTGGGDTQYF.